This TCR beta chain derives from a study of blood T cell repertoires in COVID-19. Study-wide background: PBMCs, B-cell-depleted T cells, or T cells provided the cDNA or gDNA that made up the material.

The CDR3 has 13 residues. Trimming took 5 bases from V and 2 from J, leaving 9 bases between them. Per the germline V gene, CDR1 is SNHLY and CDR2 is FYNNEI. Those enrolled in Seattle joined during active infection and were followed longitudinally afterward. The authors' processing: Counts of nucleated cells, estimated from reference gene primer amplification, were obtained. The assay was immunoSEQ multiplex PCR, and TCRdb's table has in-frame clones only and misses some. For V, J and clone size, that table is used; D and trimming come from the DNA. Of approximately 190,000 clones listed, 82% were seen once; the top ten hold 7.8%.

The material sequenced was peripheral blood. The chain couples TRBV2 to TRBJ2-5; no definite D call. The TCR comes from a woman in her fifties or sixties with COVID-19, enrolled during active disease. CDR3 region: CASSRNSQETQYF. The DNA of the CDR3 is TGTGCCAGCAGTAGGAACAGTCAAGAGACCCAGTACTTC.